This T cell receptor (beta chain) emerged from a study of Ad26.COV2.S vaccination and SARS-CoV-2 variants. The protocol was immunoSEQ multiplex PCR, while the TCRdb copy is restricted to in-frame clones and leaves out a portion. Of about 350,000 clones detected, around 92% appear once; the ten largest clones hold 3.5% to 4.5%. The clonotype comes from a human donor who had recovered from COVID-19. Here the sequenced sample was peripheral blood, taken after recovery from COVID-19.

This CDR3 is CASSERGGQETQYF. The CDR3 DNA is TGTGCCAGCAGCGAACGGGGGGGCCAAGAGACCCAGTACTTC. The chain links TRBV13 to TRBJ2-5; the match to TRBD2 covers 8 bases. The CDR3 contains 14 residues. CDR1 is PRHDT and CDR2 is FYEKMQ in the germline V gene (reference sequence). V lost 5 bases and J lost 1; bases outside the gene matches: 3.